This T cell receptor (beta chain) derives from a study of glioma-infiltrating T cells. Using RNA template, CDR3s of TCR alpha and beta were amplified with iRepertoire arm-PCR. MiXCR was run by TCRdb on the multiplex PCR reads, yielding one entry per CDR3 protein. The sample lists 84,000 or so distinct CDR3 sequences, 20% to 25% occurring once. Whole-study results and caveats: Very few CDR3 sequences were shared between tissue and blood.

Remarks on this clonotype: Its antigen is still unknown.

The sequence was obtained from a human donor with low-grade glioma or glioblastoma, undergoing nonglioma brain surgery, or in good health (not recorded which). Sample: glioma tissue, nonneoplastic brain tissue, or PBMCs (not recorded which).

CDR3: CASRGGGSGAYNEQFF. DNA of the CDR3: TGTGCCAGCAGAGGGGGGGGCAGCGGAGCCTACAATGAGCAGTTCTTC. The rearrangement links TRBV12-3 or TRBV12-4 to TRBJ2-1, with D perhaps TRBD2 (7 bases). The CDR3 extends over 16 amino acids. Trimming took off 6 bases at V and 2 bases at J, with 17 bases between the two ends.